Listed below are T cell receptor beta chains from one sample, sequenced in a study of T cells in Graves' hyperthyroidism and ophthalmopathy. TCRdb called the multiplex PCR reads again in MiXCR, with one record for every CDR3 protein. The sample shows 490,000 or so distinct CDR3 sequences, less than 25% of them seen only once. Sample: blood. All receptors come from a woman aged 70-85 years with Graves' ophthalmopathy. Both conserved end residues are part of each CDR3. The D gene is left open where the match is weak. Size is stated for part of the rows, as once, few or many counts, or as a class when the clone is expanded.

abundance	v_gene	d_gene	j_gene	CDR3aa	CDR3nt
NA	TRBV20-1	TRBD1	TRBJ2-7	CSARDREGSHYEQYF	TGCAGTGCTCGGGACAGGGAGGGGTCCCATTACGAGCAGTACTTC
many	TRBV7-2	TRBD2	TRBJ2-5	CASSPLAGGPVETQYF	TGTGCCAGCAGCCCCCTAGCGGGAGGGCCGGTAGAGACCCAGTACTTC
NA	TRBV25-1	NA	TRBJ2-1	CASSGNNPGAYNEQFF	TGTGCCAGCAGTGGAAATAACCCGGGAGCCTACAATGAGCAGTTCTTC
few	TRBV30	NA	TRBJ1-1	CAWDWGLGTEAFF	TGTGCCTGGGATTGGGGGCTGGGCACTGAAGCTTTCTTT
many	TRBV20-1	NA	TRBJ2-5	CSSSRDAQETQYF	TGCAGTTCGAGCCGGGACGCCCAAGAGACCCAGTACTTC
few	TRBV7-9	NA	TRBJ2-1	CASSTNLAPPVNEQFF	TGTGCCAGCAGCACCAACCTAGCGCCCCCAGTCAATGAGCAGTTCTTC
NA	TRBV2	TRBD2	TRBJ2-5	CASSEGVGGVETQYF	TGTGCCAGCAGTGAGGGTGTCGGGGGGGTAGAGACCCAGTACTTC
NA	TRBV9	NA	TRBJ1-1	CASSTPPNTEAFF	TGTGCCAGCAGCACCCCTCCGAACACTGAAGCTTTCTTT
NA	TRBV28	NA	TRBJ2-3	CASSLKGAHTQYF	TGTGCCAGCAGTTTAAAAGGTGCCCATACGCAGTATTTT
many	TRBV6-2/TRBV6-3	NA	TRBJ1-2	CASSYAGHGYTF	TGTGCCAGCAGTTACGCAGGGCATGGCTACACCTTC
few	TRBV10-3	TRBD2	TRBJ2-3	CAIRGLAGVVDTQYF	TGTGCCATCAGGGGACTAGCGGGGGTGGTAGATACGCAGTATTTT
few	TRBV7-2	TRBD2	TRBJ2-3	CASSLRSGAGVTDTQYF	TGTGCCAGCAGCTTAAGGTCTGGAGCGGGAGTCACAGATACGCAGTATTTT
NA	TRBV20-1	NA	TRBJ1-2	CSARDSLAIGGYTF	TGCAGTGCTAGAGACAGTCTCGCGATCGGTGGCTACACCTTC
few	TRBV9	NA	TRBJ2-1	CASSVVTDNEQFF	TGTGCCAGCAGCGTAGTGACCGACAATGAGCAGTTCTTC
few	TRBV20-1	NA	TRBJ2-1	CSVRGGIYNEQFF	TGCAGTGTCAGAGGGGGGATTTACAATGAGCAGTTCTTC
many	TRBV30	TRBD1	TRBJ2-7	CAWSPGQVISYEQYF	TGTGCCTGGAGCCCGGGACAGGTGATTTCCTACGAGCAGTACTTC
few	TRBV6-2/TRBV6-3	TRBD2	TRBJ2-7	CASSYPRTSGRYEQYF	TGTGCCAGCAGTTACCCTCGGACTAGCGGGAGATACGAGCAGTACTTC
few	TRBV20-1	TRBD2	TRBJ2-2	CSAYPGLASTGELFF	TGCAGTGCGTACCCGGGACTAGCGAGTACCGGGGAGCTGTTTTTT
NA	TRBV6-4	TRBD2	TRBJ2-5	CASSDSGGAGDTQETQYF	TGTGCCAGCAGTGACTCGGGTGGGGCGGGAGATACCCAAGAGACCCAGTACTTC
NA	TRBV20-1	NA	TRBJ2-4	CSAVREIQYF	TGCAGTGCCGTCCGGGAAATTCAGTACTTC
NA	TRBV19	TRBD1	TRBJ2-3	CASSTTRTGGTDTQYF	TGTGCCAGTAGTACTACCCGGACAGGGGGCACAGATACGCAGTATTTT
NA	TRBV6-5	NA	TRBJ2-5	CASSYPGAGRETQYF	TGTGCCAGCAGTTACCCCGGGGCGGGGAGGGAGACCCAGTACTTC
NA	TRBV4-1	TRBD1	TRBJ1-2	CASSQWTGRSGYTF	TGCGCCAGCAGCCAGTGGACAGGGCGCTCTGGCTACACCTTC
NA	TRBV30	TRBD2	TRBJ2-1	CAWGLADPRFF	TGTGCCTGGGGACTAGCGGATCCACGGTTCTTC
few	TRBV7-2	TRBD1	TRBJ2-7	CASSRNFRQGAYEQYF	TGTGCCAGCAGCCGTAATTTTCGGCAGGGGGCCTACGAGCAGTACTTC
many	TRBV9	TRBD1	TRBJ2-3	CASSAGQGADADTQYF	TGTGCCAGCAGCGCCGGACAGGGGGCGGATGCAGATACGCAGTATTTT
NA	TRBV20-1	TRBD2	TRBJ2-3	CSARDPWVGGRLDTQYF	TGCAGTGCTAGAGATCCTTGGGTGGGAGGGCGGTTAGATACGCAGTATTTT
many	TRBV11-2	NA	TRBJ2-4	CASSPYYLAKNIQYF	TGTGCCAGCAGCCCCTACTACCTAGCCAAAAACATTCAGTACTTC
few	TRBV4-3	TRBD2	TRBJ2-2	CASSQDAAGVPGELFF	TGCGCCAGCAGCCAAGACGCCGCGGGAGTGCCCGGGGAGCTGTTTTTT
NA	TRBV29-1	NA	TRBJ2-1	CSVDEGGYNEQFF	TGCAGCGTTGATGAAGGGGGATACAATGAGCAGTTCTTC
few	TRBV5-1	NA	TRBJ1-1	CASSLGSKNMNTEAFF	TGCGCCAGCAGCTTGGGGAGTAAGAATATGAACACTGAAGCTTTCTTT
many	TRBV2	NA	TRBJ1-1	CASCRFSGTEAFF	TGTGCCAGCTGTAGGTTTTCGGGGACTGAAGCTTTCTTT
many	TRBV28	TRBD1	TRBJ1-1	CASSRDRGVAGNTEAFF	TGTGCCAGCAGCCGTGACAGGGGGGTTGCGGGAAACACTGAAGCTTTCTTT
NA	TRBV28	NA	TRBJ1-2	CASSAFYGYTF	TGTGCCAGCAGTGCTTTCTATGGCTACACCTTC
many	TRBV20-1	TRBD2	TRBJ2-1	CSASRTSGFEQFF	TGCAGTGCTAGCCGCACTAGCGGGTTTGAGCAGTTCTTC
many	TRBV19	NA	TRBJ1-1	CASSTAALNTEAFF	TGTGCCAGTAGTACAGCGGCCCTGAACACTGAAGCTTTCTTT
many	TRBV2	NA	TRBJ2-1	CASSRDYNEQFF	TGTGCCAGCAGTAGAGACTACAATGAGCAGTTCTTC
few	TRBV6-2/TRBV6-3	TRBD1	TRBJ1-1	CASSSGTVTEAFF	TGTGCCAGCAGTTCGGGGACAGTCACTGAAGCTTTCTTT
many	TRBV10-3	NA	TRBJ2-5	CAISGAKETQYF	TGTGCCATCAGTGGGGCCAAAGAGACCCAGTACTTC
many	TRBV20-1	TRBD1	TRBJ1-1	CSAPSGGRHTEAFF	TGCAGTGCTCCATCAGGGGGCCGCCACACTGAAGCTTTCTTT
few	TRBV19	NA	TRBJ2-7	CASSWTGTSEEQYF	TGTGCCAGTAGTTGGACGGGGACTTCGGAGGAGCAGTACTTC
many	TRBV12-3/TRBV12-4	TRBD2	TRBJ2-7	CASRIRAGLAGETSSYEQYF	TGTGCCAGCAGAATTAGGGCGGGACTAGCGGGAGAGACGAGCTCCTACGAGCAGTACTTC
many	TRBV11-2	TRBD2	TRBJ2-4	CASSAHSGRGDIQYF	TGTGCCAGCAGCGCCCATAGCGGGAGGGGGGACATTCAGTACTTC
few	TRBV3-1	NA	TRBJ2-3	CASSQPPPTDTQYF	TGTGCCAGCAGCCAACCCCCCCCCACAGATACGCAGTATTTT
NA	TRBV12-3/TRBV12-4	TRBD2	TRBJ2-3	CASSRRRAGGEQDTQYF	TGTGCCAGCAGCCGTCGTCGGGCGGGGGGTGAACAGGATACGCAGTATTTT
NA	TRBV28	NA	TRBJ1-5	CASSLKGPGVGNQPQHF	TGTGCCAGCAGTTTAAAAGGGCCCGGGGTGGGTAATCAGCCCCAGCATTTT
NA	TRBV9	TRBD1	TRBJ1-4	CASSARRTGDREGNEKLFF	TGTGCCAGCAGCGCCCGACGGACAGGGGATAGAGAAGGGAATGAAAAACTGTTTTTT
NA	TRBV20-1	NA	TRBJ1-5	CSAREPGQPQHF	TGCAGTGCTAGAGAGCCGGGCCAGCCCCAGCATTTT
many	TRBV20-1	NA	TRBJ2-1	CSARDYGIYNEQFF	TGCAGTGCTAGAGATTACGGGATTTACAATGAGCAGTTCTTC
NA	TRBV5-6	TRBD1	TRBJ1-1	CASSFDRGWVEAFF	TGTGCCAGCAGCTTTGACAGGGGTTGGGTTGAAGCTTTCTTT
NA	TRBV29-1	NA	TRBJ2-2	CSGGGPTGELFF	TGCAGCGGCGGAGGGCCGACCGGGGAGCTGTTTTTT
many	TRBV6-2/TRBV6-3	NA	TRBJ1-1	CASTSRWNTEAFF	TGTGCCAGCACCTCAAGGTGGAACACTGAAGCTTTCTTT